A selection of T cell receptor beta chains follows, all from one sample in a study of blood T cell repertoires in COVID-19. This table comes from immunoSEQ multiplex PCR, and its TCRdb copy is limited to in-frame clones, with some not included. The top ten clones hold roughly 4% of a sample with 90,000 to 120,000 clones, more than 70% of them seen once. The sample was peripheral blood. The receptors derive from a man in his 70s with acute or convalescent COVID-19. The CDR3 runs from the conserved cysteine through the conserved F or W.

CDR3 protein,J gene,V gene
CASSQEGVRDGGYF,TRBJ2-5,TRBV3-1/TRBV3-2
CASSLGTASSYEQYF,TRBJ2-7,TRBV5-1
CASSGGTGNEQFF,TRBJ2-1,TRBV2
CASSYDTGTSNYGYTF,TRBJ1-2,TRBV6-5
CASSSGLAGEEQFF,TRBJ2-1,TRBV7-9
CSASLGPDTQYF,TRBJ2-3,TRBV20-1
CASSPVIWAAFF,TRBJ1-1,TRBV28
CASSLPYRGAQQFF,TRBJ2-1,TRBV7-2
CASSSHPGTSEEPQYF,TRBJ2-5,TRBV6-2/TRBV6-3
CASSLSGQGIHGYTF,TRBJ1-2,TRBV7-3
CASSPRGGIDTGELFF,TRBJ2-2,TRBV4-2
CASSLGEGDTQYF,TRBJ2-3,TRBV7-3
CASSRTGGGNEQYF,TRBJ2-7,TRBV7-3
CASGQDGHQETQYF,TRBJ2-5,TRBV5-1
CASSRAGPSGNTIYF,TRBJ1-3,TRBV6-5
CASSLVTGTNYGYTF,TRBJ1-2,TRBV13
CSVEDTGTYEQYF,TRBJ2-7,TRBV29-1
CASTPGRRDTEAFF,TRBJ1-1,TRBV5-8
CASSGTVPYNEQFF,TRBJ2-1,TRBV2
CASIGSFGDSPLHF,TRBJ1-6,TRBV6-5
CASSQGEAPLNTEAFF,TRBJ1-1,TRBV4-1
CASYGGTAYSNQPQHF,TRBJ1-5,TRBV21-1
CASSLRPGGGYEQYF,TRBJ2-7,TRBV13
CASSSPPLAEIQYF,TRBJ2-3,TRBV11-1
CASSLSSRGLHNEQFF,TRBJ2-1,TRBV9
CASTPLPGLEQYF,TRBJ2-7,TRBV12-3/TRBV12-4
CASSRTSNGYTF,TRBJ1-2,TRBV12-3/TRBV12-4
CASSPDRTGSYEQYF,TRBJ2-7,TRBV18
CASRTRDRLEHGWFF,TRBJ2-1,TRBV27
CASSPLSNYGYTF,TRBJ1-2,TRBV11-2
CASSEGQGSYEQYF,TRBJ2-7,TRBV10-2
CASSNRDISGNTIYF,TRBJ1-3,TRBV5-1
CASSQDQYSKQFF,TRBJ2-1,TRBV4-3
CATSDTKTGAGELFF,TRBJ2-2,TRBV24-1
CASSPTGASSYNEQFF,TRBJ2-1,TRBV19